A single T cell receptor beta chain is shown here with its context. Its antigen is unidentified. CD8 cells regarded as naive lacked CD45RO, were positively chosen for CCR7, and omitted terminally differentiated effector memory CD45RA+ cells. This specimen comes from a study of shared clonotypes between healthy human individuals. At a deep level, the assay was run. Assay: immunoSEQ multiplex PCR; the TCRdb copy retains only in-frame clones and omits some. In the table there are about 2.1 million clones, about 94% of which are singletons. The germline gives CDR1 ENHRY, CDR2 SYGVKD. Losses at the gene ends were 6 bases for V and 7 bases for J; bases not matched to a gene: 19. The CDR3 extends over 18 amino acids. Findings and limits, study-wide: Of the naive CD4 clonotypes, approximately 5% were shared across a few donors.

The chain links TRBV10-3 to TRBJ2-7; TRBD2 aligns across 12 bases. This TCR derives from a man younger than 35 in good health. Some clones in this sample may be carry-over from other donors' samples. Sequencing was performed on naive CD8+ T cells from PBMCs. CDR3 protein: CAISPQTRLAGVTLEQYF. CDR3 DNA sequence: TGTGCCATCAGCCCCCAAACACGACTAGCGGGAGTGACTCTTGAGCAGTACTTC.